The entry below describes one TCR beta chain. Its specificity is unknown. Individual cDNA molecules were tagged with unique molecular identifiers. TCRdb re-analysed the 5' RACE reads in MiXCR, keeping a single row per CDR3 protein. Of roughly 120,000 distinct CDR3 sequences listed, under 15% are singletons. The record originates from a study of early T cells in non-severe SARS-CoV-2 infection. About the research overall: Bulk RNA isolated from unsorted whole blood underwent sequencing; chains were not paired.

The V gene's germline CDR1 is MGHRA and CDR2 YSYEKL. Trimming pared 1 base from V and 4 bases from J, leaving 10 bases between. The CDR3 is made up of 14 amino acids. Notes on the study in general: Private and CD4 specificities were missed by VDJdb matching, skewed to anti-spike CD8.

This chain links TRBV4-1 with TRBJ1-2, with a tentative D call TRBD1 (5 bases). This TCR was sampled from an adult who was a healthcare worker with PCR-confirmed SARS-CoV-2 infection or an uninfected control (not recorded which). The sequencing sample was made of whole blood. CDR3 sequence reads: CASSQGDSLYGYTF. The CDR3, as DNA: TGCGCCAGCAGCCAAGGAGACAGCCTCTATGGCTACACCTTC.